The rows below give T cell receptor beta chains drawn from one sample of a study of molecular identifiers for immune sequencing clone quantification. TCRdb called the PCR reads again in MiXCR, with one record for every CDR3 protein. The data contain some 11,000 distinct CDR3 sequences, approximately 15% of them singletons. The material sequenced was naive CD8+ T cells from blood, with Jurkat cell RNA spiked in. These receptor sequences come from a human donor in good health. Some libraries in this study had Jurkat cell RNA spiked in. CDR3s include the opening cysteine and the closing phenylalanine or tryptophan. Fields, in order: CDR3 length, J gene, D gene, V gene, clone size, CDR3 protein, CDR3 DNA. The D gene is left open where the match is weak. The size of a clone is reported for some rows only, either as once, few or many, or as a class for expanded clones.

14 | TRBJ2-7 | NA | TRBV4-1 | NA | CASSQVSGVYEQYF | TGCGCCAGCAGCCAAGTTTCCGGTGTTTACGAGCAGTACTTC
16 | TRBJ1-1 | TRBD1 | TRBV20-1 | NA | CSARELGTGVNTEAFF | TGCAGTGCTAGAGAATTGGGGACAGGGGTGAACACTGAAGCTTTCTTT
13 | TRBJ2-7 | NA | TRBV29-1 | few | CSVVTGFSYEQYF | TGCAGCGTCGTTACAGGGTTCTCCTACGAGCAGTACTTC
15 | TRBJ2-1 | TRBD2 | TRBV7-9 | NA | CASSLAGGTYNEQSF | TGTGCCAGCAGCTTAGCGGGAGGGACCTACAATGAGCAGTCCTTC
17 | TRBJ1-4 | NA | TRBV19 | medium-sized | CASSIFSGGEIGEKLFF | TGTGCCAGTAGTATTTTCTCCGGGGGCGAAATCGGTGAAAAACTGTTTTTT
12 | TRBJ1-4 | NA | TRBV30 | few | CAWSVQSEKLFF | TGTGCCTGGAGTGTACAATCAGAAAAACTGTTTTTT
16 | TRBJ2-3 | TRBD1 | TRBV7-9 | medium-sized | CASSPLEGQGADTQYF | TGTGCCAGCAGCCCCCTAGAGGGACAGGGGGCAGATACGCAGTATTTT
15 | TRBJ2-7 | NA | TRBV4-3 | many | CASSQDIGQSYEQYF | TGCGCCAGCAGCCAAGATATTGGACAGTCCTACGAGCAGTACTTC
19 | TRBJ1-5 | NA | TRBV4-1 | many | CASSQNSATGLLSNQPQHF | TGCGCCAGCAGCCAAAACAGCGCTACGGGGCTTCTTAGCAATCAGCCCCAGCATTTT
12 | TRBJ1-2 | NA | TRBV14 | many | CASSQDGNGYTF | TGTGCCAGCAGCCAAGATGGCAACGGCTACACCTTC